This TCR beta chain was obtained from a study of T cells in Graves' hyperthyroidism and ophthalmopathy. Germline CDR1 reads SGHVS; CDR2 reads FNYEAQ. V shed 1 base, J shed 0 bases, and the junction held 17 bases outside the gene matches. CDR3 size: 21 residues. Findings of the study overall: Researchers report that a 13 V-J model separated ophthalmopathy from stable hyperthyroidism. Model-based prediction identified ophthalmopathy a median roughly six months prior to its onset. Peripheral blood also featured most of the thyroid clonotypes expanded above 0.001.

In the case of this clonotype: Its target is not known.

Based on clinical symptoms, serum thyroxine and TRAb, thyroid ultrasound and orbital computed tomography, diagnoses were reached. Amplified TCR beta CDR3 regions came from RNA transcripts. HTBI primers were used for first-round RT-PCR of the TCR CDR3. Via MiXCR, TCRdb re-called the multiplex PCR reads, giving one row per CDR3 protein. Of 660,000 or so distinct CDR3 sequences in the sample, about 45% were seen once. The sample was peripheral blood or thyroid tissue (not recorded which). The receptor was isolated from an adult man with Graves' disease, either hyperthyroidism or ophthalmopathy (not recorded which). V usage is TRBV7-6 and J usage is TRBJ1-4; TRBD1 agrees at 7 bases. Written as DNA, the CDR3 is TGTGCCAGCAGCTTAGGGGACCCGACAGGGAATGAGGGGGCAACTAATGAAAAACTGTTTTTT. This sequence encodes CASSLGDPTGNEGATNEKLFF.